Presented here are 7 T cell receptor beta chains from one specimen sequenced in a study of T cells after posttransplantation cyclophosphamide. Sampled 1 year posttransplant, controls received myeloablative marrow transplants, methotrexate and a calcineurin inhibitor. TCRdb's copy holds only in-frame clones and misses some; the assay was immunoSEQ multiplex PCR. In the table there are around 16,000 clones, 84% of which are singletons. Sequenced here: PBMCs, sampled more than 350 days after allogeneic stem cell transplant with calcineurin inhibitor and methotrexate. Every receptor here comes from a male patient aged 18-29 years who received an allogeneic stem cell transplant from a related donor, was CMV-positive, and had no GVHD. Some T cells may trace back to the graft donor.

The CDR3 DNA reads TGCGCCAGCAGCCAATGGGGGGTTACAGCTTATTCCGAGCAGTACTTC. Encoded protein: CASSQWGVTAYSEQYF. V is TRBV4-1 and J is TRBJ2-5; D may be TRBD2 (6 bases). The J call could be wrong; TRBJ2-7 is a better fit for the DNA end. Germline V gene sequence: CDR1 MGHRA, CDR2 YSYEKL. The CDR3 is made up of 16 amino acids.

Comment on this clone: Other DNA sequences within the sample encode an identical CDR3. This sequence joins TRBV11-2 and TRBJ1-1; a possible D gene is TRBD1 (6 bases). The CDR3 length is 15 residues. V lost 3 bases, J lost 3 bases, and 14 bases lay in between. Germline V CDR1 and CDR2: SGHAT, FQNNGV. CDR3 protein: CASSFPGQSDTEAFF. DNA for the CDR3: TGTGCCAGCAGCTTTCCGGGACAATCTGACACTGAAGCTTTCTTT.

This chain connects TRBV27 to TRBJ2-4; possibly TRBD1 for D (7 bases). The V gene lost 3 bases and the J gene lost 2 bases, with 20 bases spanning the gap. The CDR3 contains 18 residues. Germline CDR1 and CDR2: MNHEY and SMNVEV (reference sequence). CDR3 sequence: CASSFNTGEARSKNIQYF. The DNA of the CDR3 is TGTGCCAGCAGTTTTAATACAGGGGAGGCTCGGTCCAAAAACATTCAGTACTTC.

This rearrangement joins TRBV30 to TRBJ2-7; no reliable D call. The CDR3 extends over 13 amino acids. Trimming shortened V by 0 bases and J by 3 bases, and 9 bases separated the two germline ends. Germline loops: CDR1 GTSNPN, CDR2 SVGIG (reference sequence). CDR3 bases: TGTGCCTGGAGTGTAAATACCGGCTACGAGCAGTACTTC. It is translated as CAWSVNTGYEQYF. Variable domain in full (rest from reference TRBV30 and TRBJ2-7): SQTIHQWPATLVQPVGSPLSLECTVEGTSNPNLYWYRQAAGRGLQLLFYSVGIGQISSEVPQNLSASRPQDRQFILSSKKLLLSDSGFYLCAWSVNTGYEQYFGPGTRLTVT.

The chain employs TRBV27 and TRBJ1-5; D unresolved. CDR1 and CDR2 (germline): MNHEY, SMNVEV (reference sequence). This CDR3 has 13 amino acids. Deletions cut 2 bases from V and 6 bases from J, with 8 bases between. The CDR3: CASSLRGGQPQHF. The DNA of the CDR3 is TGTGCCAGCAGTTTAAGAGGCGGTCAGCCCCAGCATTTT.

The J gene is TRBJ1-2, the V gene TRBV30; TRBD1 might be the D (6 bases). CDR1 GTSNPN and CDR2 SVGIG come from the germline V gene (reference sequence). This CDR3 is built from 15 residues. V lost 2 bases and J lost 0, with 13 bases in between. The CDR3 is CAWSRQGRANYGYTF. The CDR3 DNA follows: TGTGCCTGGAGTCGCCAGGGGCGGGCTAACTATGGCTACACCTTC.

J is TRBJ1-4 and V is TRBV5-1; D perhaps matches TRBD1 (6 bases). This CDR3 is 14 amino acids long. V gave up 5 bases and J gave up 6 bases, with 14 bases separating them. Germline CDR1 and CDR2: SGHRS and YFSETQ. Written as DNA, the CDR3 is TGCGCCAGCAGGTCGGACAGTTCGTATGAAAAACTGTTTTTT. This encodes CASRSDSSYEKLFF.